A selection of T cell receptor beta chains follows, all from one sample in a study of cytomegalovirus exposure and HLA in healthy donors. Assay: immunoSEQ multiplex PCR; the TCRdb copy retains only in-frame clones and omits some. This sample has tens of thousands of clones, with about 80% found just once. The specimen sequenced was PBMCs. These receptors came from a young man in good health and CMV-seropositive. The CDR3 runs from the conserved cysteine through the conserved F or W. The D gene is left open where the match is weak. Clone size, where shown, is once, few, many, or a class for clones that have expanded.

clone_size	v_call	d_call	j_call	cdr3_aa	cdr3_nt
-	TRBV19	-	TRBJ1-5	CASSISSNSNQPQHF	TGTGCCAGTAGTATTAGCAGCAATAGCAATCAGCCCCAGCATTTT
-	TRBV5-6	-	TRBJ2-7	CASSLGAFPTEQYF	TGTGCCAGCAGCTTGGGGGCTTTCCCCACGGAGCAGTACTTC
-	TRBV7-9	-	TRBJ2-3	CASSPISRGRADTQYF	TGTGCCAGCAGCCCAATATCGAGGGGGAGGGCAGATACGCAGTATTTT
-	TRBV28	TRBD1	TRBJ1-2	CASRRGDRVRDYTF	TGTGCCAGCAGGAGGGGTGACAGGGTTAGAGACTACACCTTC
-	TRBV18	TRBD2	TRBJ2-5	CASSPPGGKETQYF	TGTGCCAGCTCTCCGCCGGGGGGAAAAGAGACCCAGTACTTC
-	TRBV6-1	-	TRBJ2-5	CASSEFTGTQYF	TGTGCCAGCAGTGAATTTACCGGGACCCAGTACTTC
-	TRBV5-6	-	TRBJ1-2	CASSFAGVRSGYTF	TGTGCCAGCAGCTTCGCAGGGGTTAGGTCTGGCTACACCTTC
-	TRBV25-1	TRBD1	TRBJ1-1	CASSELGQGLFGSTEAFF	TGTGCCAGCAGTGAATTAGGACAGGGGCTTTTCGGTAGTACTGAAGCTTTCTTT
-	TRBV28	-	TRBJ2-7	CASSPSTDPYEQYF	TGTGCCAGCAGTCCTTCGACAGACCCCTACGAGCAGTACTTC
once	TRBV2	TRBD1	TRBJ1-4	CASSVNPNQTGPREKLFF	TGTGCCAGCAGTGTCAACCCTAATCAGACAGGGCCTAGGGAAAAACTGTTTTTT
-	TRBV6-6	-	TRBJ1-2	CASSPPGQRYGYTF	TGTGCCAGCAGCCCCCCCGGACAGCGCTATGGCTACACCTTC
-	TRBV19	TRBD1	TRBJ1-2	CASSTYGTGGHYGYTF	TGTGCCAGTAGTACGTATGGGACAGGGGGTCACTATGGCTACACCTTC
-	TRBV29-1	TRBD1	TRBJ1-2	CSVVPGQGAGYGYTF	TGCAGCGTTGTACCGGGACAGGGGGCGGGCTATGGCTACACCTTC
-	TRBV28	-	TRBJ1-1	CASSTPSREGEAFF	TGTGCCAGCAGTACCCCCTCGCGGGAGGGTGAAGCTTTCTTT
-	TRBV27	-	TRBJ2-7	CASSPLGQNLIYEQYF	TGTGCCAGCAGTCCTTTGGGACAAAATTTGATCTACGAGCAGTACTTC
-	TRBV28	-	TRBJ1-2	CASWVKQGLSYGYTF	TGTGCCAGCTGGGTCAAGCAGGGCCTTTCCTATGGCTACACCTTC
-	TRBV7-9	-	TRBJ1-2	CAGGGGQRSDYGYTF	TGTGCCGGCGGGGGGGGCCAGCGATCGGACTATGGCTACACCTTC
few	TRBV28	-	TRBJ1-2	CATRGRAGHGYTF	TGTGCCACCAGGGGCAGGGCAGGTCATGGCTACACCTTC
-	TRBV19	-	TRBJ2-6	CASRTGLSGANVLTF	TGTGCCAGTAGAACAGGGCTATCTGGGGCCAACGTCCTGACTTTC
-	TRBV19	TRBD2	TRBJ2-5	CASSIGIAGIQETQYF	TGTGCCAGTAGTATCGGGATAGCGGGAATACAAGAGACCCAGTACTTC
-	TRBV4-1	TRBD1	TRBJ1-4	CASSSNAGTGRLSPKKLFF	TGCGCCAGCAGCTCGAACGCCGGGACAGGGAGACTTAGTCCCAAAAAACTGTTTTTT
-	TRBV29-1	-	TRBJ2-5	CSVEAGAGAAGTQYF	TGCAGCGTTGAAGCGGGGGCGGGAGCGGCCGGGACCCAGTACTTC
-	TRBV2	TRBD2	TRBJ2-1	CASSEGLAAYNEQFF	TGTGCCAGCAGTGAAGGACTAGCGGCCTACAATGAGCAGTTCTTC
-	TRBV20-1	-	TRBJ1-1	CSAGVNTEAFF	TGCAGTGCGGGAGTGAACACTGAAGCTTTCTTT
-	TRBV2	-	TRBJ2-2	CASSATGSINTGELFF	TGTGCCAGCAGTGCGACAGGTTCGATCAACACCGGGGAGCTGTTTTTT
few	TRBV30	TRBD2	TRBJ2-7	CAWGGAYEQYF	TGTGCCTGGGGGGGGGCCTACGAGCAGTACTTC
-	TRBV4-1	TRBD2	TRBJ2-5	CASSQGRTSGVWYQETQYF	TGCGCCAGCAGCCAAGGACGGACTAGCGGGGTTTGGTACCAAGAGACCCAGTACTTC
-	TRBV2	TRBD1	TRBJ1-2	CASRHLLPGQGGYGYTF	TGTGCCAGCAGACACCTCCTTCCGGGACAGGGAGGCTATGGCTACACCTTC
-	TRBV12-5	TRBD1	TRBJ1-5	CASGLSARGLTPSNQPQHF	TGTGCTAGTGGTTTGTCCGCCAGGGGGCTTACTCCGAGCAATCAGCCCCAGCATTTT
-	TRBV29-1	-	TRBJ1-2	CSVEDPTFGYTF	TGCAGCGTTGAAGATCCCACTTTTGGCTACACCTTC
-	TRBV7-6	-	TRBJ2-1	CASSKARTQNEQFF	TGTGCCAGCAGCAAAGCAAGGACTCAAAATGAGCAGTTCTTC
-	TRBV19	-	TRBJ1-2	CASSIRPDSPNYGYTF	TGTGCCAGTAGTATAAGGCCCGACAGCCCTAACTATGGCTACACCTTC
few	TRBV11-2	-	TRBJ1-5	CASSLVGGTPQHF	TGTGCCAGCAGCTTAGTTGGTGGCACGCCCCAGCATTTT
-	TRBV15	TRBD2	TRBJ2-2	CATSSSRTQRGGPDGELFF	TGTGCCACCAGCAGCTCCCGTACGCAGCGGGGGGGCCCGGACGGGGAGCTGTTTTTT
-	TRBV21-1	-	TRBJ2-1	CASSKSPPLYREGGNEQFF	TGTGCCAGCAGCAAAAGCCCCCCTCTATACCGGGAGGGTGGCAATGAGCAGTTCTTC
-	TRBV5-8	TRBD2	TRBJ2-7	CASSLELAGGAYEQYF	TGTGCCAGCAGCTTGGAACTAGCGGGGGGAGCCTACGAGCAGTACTTC
-	TRBV2	TRBD2	TRBJ2-1	CASSQRGLDYNEQFF	TGTGCCAGCAGCCAAAGGGGACTAGATTACAATGAGCAGTTCTTC
once	TRBV4-3	-	TRBJ2-3	CASSQDAFPGGRTDTQYF	TGCGCCAGCAGCCAAGATGCCTTCCCCGGGGGGCGCACAGATACGCAGTATTTT
-	TRBV5-4	-	TRBJ2-5	CASSLRGGQETQYF	TGTGCCAGCAGCTTGAGAGGGGGACAAGAGACCCAGTACTTC
once	TRBV5-1	-	TRBJ2-4	CASSLGSGFGNIQYF	TGCGCCAGCAGCTTGGGTTCAGGATTTGGCAACATTCAGTACTTC
-	TRBV19	TRBD1	TRBJ1-1	CASSILPPGQGPADTEAFF	TGTGCCAGTAGTATTCTACCCCCGGGACAGGGTCCAGCAGACACTGAAGCTTTCTTT
-	TRBV6-6	TRBD2	TRBJ2-7	CASNLAGVNEQYF	TGTGCCAGCAACCTAGCGGGAGTAAACGAGCAGTACTTC
-	TRBV5-1	TRBD2	TRBJ2-1	CASSSLTSGASYNEQFF	TGCGCCAGCAGCTCCCTAACTAGCGGGGCTTCCTACAATGAGCAGTTCTTC
-	TRBV9	-	TRBJ1-2	CASSGGGSPDGYTF	TGTGCCAGCAGCGGGGGGGGAAGTCCCGATGGCTACACCTTC
-	TRBV7-3	-	TRBJ1-1	CASSRRGSGTEAFF	TGTGCCAGCAGCCGGCGGGGGTCGGGCACTGAAGCTTTCTTT
-	TRBV10-3	-	TRBJ2-2	CAISDPGDGAGELFF	TGTGCCATCAGTGATCCGGGAGATGGGGCCGGGGAGCTGTTTTTT
-	TRBV5-1	-	TRBJ1-1	CASREGSNTEAFF	TGCGCCAGCAGGGAGGGGAGTAACACTGAAGCTTTCTTT
-	TRBV2	-	TRBJ1-5	CASSLSNQPQHF	TGTGCCAGCAGTCTTAGCAATCAGCCCCAGCATTTT
-	TRBV5-1	TRBD2	TRBJ2-3	CASSSGLAGRRTDTQYF	TGCGCCAGCAGCTCAGGACTAGCGGGGCGACGCACAGATACGCAGTATTTT
-	TRBV19	-	TRBJ1-5	CASSIEAGPQHF	TGTGCCAGTAGTATAGAGGCGGGGCCCCAGCATTTT
-	TRBV5-4	-	TRBJ2-5	CASSSGLETQYF	TGTGCCAGCAGCTCCGGTTTAGAGACCCAGTACTTC
few	TRBV5-6	-	TRBJ1-5	CASSPGYSNQPQHF	TGTGCCAGCAGCCCAGGGTATAGCAATCAGCCCCAGCATTTT
-	TRBV5-1	-	TRBJ2-1	CASSPNTGYNEQFF	TGCGCCAGCAGCCCAAACACAGGGTACAATGAGCAGTTCTTC